This TCR beta chain was captured by sequencing in a study of patients and donors after allogeneic stem cell transplantation. Trimming pared 2 bases from V and 1 base from J, leaving 7 bases between. Germline V gene data show CDR1 as SGHTA and CDR2 as FQGTGA. This CDR3 has 14 residues. TCRdb reprocessed the RT-PCR reads via MiXCR and lists one record per CDR3 protein. The data contain hundreds of thousands of distinct CDR3 sequences, around 15% of them seen just once; the ten biggest clones take up around 7.9%. The table lists this clonotype with a few counts. This clonotype was obtained from a human donor who was either an allogeneic HSCT recipient or a stem cell or donor lymphocyte infusion donor (not recorded which). It is not recorded whose cells these are; they may come from a transplant donor. Sequencing was done on a sample of blood, either unsorted or a sorted T cell fraction (not recorded which). The rearrangement uses TRBV7-3 and TRBJ2-3, with D hard to call. CDR3 nucleotide sequence: TGTGCCAGCAGCTTATCCCGGGGCACAGATACGCAGTATTTT. It codes for CASSLSRGTDTQYF.